This T cell receptor (beta chain) comes out of a study of CD8 T cells in ankylosing spondylitis. Overall study findings and caveats: Disease-linked clones proved CD8+ and comparatively uncommon in peripheral blood. According to the report, clones linked to the disease were significantly enriched in matched synovial fluid samples taken from ankylosing spondylitis patients. Made up of 7 to 9 highly homologous variants, a TCR beta motif appeared characteristic of ankylosing spondylitis blood.

This clonotype was detected only a few times. No antigen is known for it. This CDR3 is built from 12 residues. Germline CDR1 reads SQVTM; CDR2 reads ANQGSEA. V shed 4 bases and J shed 7 bases, with 11 bases lying between them. TCRdb re-analysed the 5' RACE reads in MiXCR, keeping a single row per CDR3 protein. The sample gives a few hundred thousand distinct CDR3 sequences, roughly 8% of which show up once; approximately 14% is in the top ten. Input material: blood, either unsorted or a sorted T cell fraction (not recorded which). The rearrangement uses TRBV29-1 and TRBJ1-3; D not certain. The source is a male donor with ankylosing spondylitis. In DNA, the CDR3 is TGCAGCGTTGTAACCCCCCCCAACACCATATATTTT. This translates into CSVVTPPNTIYF. Using reference TRBV29-1 and TRBJ1-3 for the parts outside the CDR3, the full variable domain is SAVISQKPSRDICQRGTSLTIQCQVDSQVTMMFWYRQQPGQSLTLIATANQGSEATYESGFVIDKFPISRPNLTFSTLTVSNMSPEDSSIYLCSVVTPPNTIYFGEGSWLTVV.